This T cell receptor (beta chain) came from a study of radiotherapy plus CTLA-4 blockade in lung cancer. Remarks on this clone: Its antigen remains unidentified.

The data were produced by immunoSEQ multiplex PCR, yet TCRdb's version contains in-frame clones alone and is incomplete. The sample contains tens of thousands of clones, roughly 90% of which appear only once. The CDR3 totals 13 residues. Germline assignment: CDR1 SGHNT and CDR2 YYREEE (reference sequence). Trimming stripped 4 bases from V and 4 bases from J, with 10 bases between. General study results and limits: Among blood TCR repertoires after radiotherapy plus ipilimumab, tumor-derived clones expanded. Early clonal dynamics of blood T cells, together with interferon-beta, were reported as the best response predictor.

In chemo-refractory metastatic non-small-cell lung cancer, patients got ipilimumab CTLA-4 blockade together with focal radiation. This specimen consisted of peripheral blood, obtained from a patient treated with radiotherapy plus ipilimumab. The chain combines TRBV5-4 with TRBJ2-3; no clear D gene. The receptor comes from a human donor with non-small cell lung cancer whose response to radiotherapy plus ipilimumab could not be evaluated. In DNA, the CDR3 is TGTGCCAGCAGCGCAGACTGGGCAGATACGCAGTATTTT. Translated: CASSADWADTQYF.